This passage covers 22 T cell receptor beta chains from one sample sequenced in a study of T cells in Graves' hyperthyroidism and ophthalmopathy. TCR beta CDR3 regions were amplified from RNA. The HTBI primer set served for first-round RT-PCR of the TCR CDR3. Each CDR3 protein gets one entry after TCRdb re-called the multiplex PCR reads with MiXCR. The sample holds 300,000 to 400,000 distinct CDR3 sequences, roughly 18% seen once. Sequenced sample: blood. The receptor set was obtained from a man younger than 35 with Graves' ophthalmopathy.

At least ten counts were recorded for this clonotype. This rearrangement joins TRBV12-3 or TRBV12-4 to TRBJ2-2; D may correspond to TRBD1 or TRBD2 (6 bases each). Trimming shortened V by 7 bases and J by 7 bases, and 13 bases separated the two germline ends. The CDR3 totals 13 residues. CDR3 region: CASTLGGSGELFF. The CDR3 region has the DNA TGTGCCAGCACCCTGGGGGGCAGCGGGGAGCTGTTTTTT.

This clonotype was picked up many times. The CDR3 loop is CASSLSGSNQPQHF. CDR3 DNA sequence: TGTGCCAGCAGTTTATCAGGGAGCAATCAGCCCCAGCATTTT. This chain joins TRBV27 and TRBJ1-5; D gene ambiguous. The CDR3 has 14 amino acids. The germline gives CDR1 MNHEY, CDR2 SMNVEV (reference sequence). The V end was cut by 0 bases, the J end by 1 base, with 4 bases between.

This clonotype was detected many times. The chain couples TRBV5-1 to TRBJ2-1; D possibly corresponds to TRBD1 (7 bases). CDR1 and CDR2 from the germline V gene are SGHRS and YFSETQ. The germline V and J ends were trimmed by 3 bases and 1 base, with 23 bases remaining between them. CDR3 length: 19 residues. The chain's CDR3 is CASSSYPRRDRASYNEQFF. Written as DNA, the CDR3 is TGCGCCAGCAGCTCCTACCCCAGGCGGGACAGAGCTTCCTACAATGAGCAGTTCTTC. The variable domain in full, with the rest retrieved from reference TRBV5-1 and TRBJ2-1, is KAGVTQTPRYLIKTRGQQVTLSCSPISGHRSVSWYQQTPGQGLQFLFEYFSETQRNKGNFPGRFSGRQFSNSRSEMNVSTLELGDSALYLCASSSYPRRDRASYNEQFFGPGTRLTVL.

A few counts support this clonotype. The junction departs from the called germline gene at one end, perhaps through a read error. This chain connects TRBV5-1 to TRBJ2-1, with D perhaps given as TRBD1 or TRBD2 (5 bases each). CDR1 SGHRS and CDR2 YFSETQ come from the germline V gene. This CDR3 has 12 residues. DNA for the CDR3: TGTGCCAGCAGCTTGGGGGTGAAGCCTGAGTTCTTC. It translates to CASSLGVKPEFF.

This clonotype has at least ten counts. V usage is TRBV13 and J usage is TRBJ1-2, with 9 bases that match TRBD1. CDR3 length equals 16 residues. Looked up from germline, CDR1 is PRHDT and CDR2 is FYEKMQ (reference sequence). Trimming cost V 5 bases and J 7 bases; bases outside gene matches: 14. This chain's CDR3 is CASSSSVRDRVSGYTF. As DNA, the CDR3 is TGTGCCAGCAGCAGCAGCGTCCGGGACAGGGTTTCTGGCTACACCTTC.

V and J are TRBV4-1 and TRBJ2-3, with D hard to call. Germline CDR1 is MGHRA and CDR2 is YSYEKL. The ends were cut back, 2 bases at V and 0 bases at J, with 9 bases in the middle. CDR3 length: 15 amino acids. CDR3 loop: CASSQRVGSTDTQYF. DNA of the CDR3: TGCGCCAGCAGCCAAAGAGTCGGTAGCACAGATACGCAGTATTTT.

This clonotype was detected many times. J is TRBJ1-2 and V is TRBV12-3 or TRBV12-4; D gene ambiguous. The CDR3 contains 13 residues. V lost 4 bases and J 2 bases, leaving 8 bases between the germline ends. This CDR3 is CASSWEGNYGYTF. The CDR3, as DNA: TGTGCCAGCAGTTGGGAGGGAAACTATGGCTACACCTTC.

The chain has TRBV6-1 and TRBJ2-2; D is ambiguous. This CDR3 has 13 amino acids. The V end lost 8 bases, the J end lost 0 bases, and 7 bases lay between the germline ends. The germline gives CDR1 MNHNS, CDR2 SASEGT. CDR3 in amino acids: CASGGTNTGELFF. The CDR3 coding sequence is TGTGCCAGCGGCGGAACGAACACCGGGGAGCTGTTTTTT.

CDR3 sequence: CASSQVRRTDPQTQYF. CDR3 DNA sequence: TGTGCCAGCAGCCAAGTACGGCGGACCGACCCCCAGACCCAGTACTTC. The rearrangement links TRBV14 to TRBJ2-5; D is unresolved. The V gene's germline CDR1 is SGHDN and CDR2 FVKESK. CDR3 length: 16 residues. Trimming shortened V by 1 base and J by 6 bases, and 18 bases separated the two germline ends.

This chain links TRBV29-1 with TRBJ1-2; 7 bases align to TRBD1. Germline V CDR1 and CDR2: SQVTM, ANQGSEA. The V segment lost 6 bases and the J segment 2 bases; nucleotides outside the gene matches: 6. This CDR3 comprises 13 residues. CDR3 in amino acids: CSVTTGANYGYTF. The DNA for the CDR3 is TGCAGCGTCACTACAGGGGCCAACTATGGCTACACCTTC.

The CDR3 nucleotides are TGTGCTGCAGGGGATGAGGATGAGCAGTTCTTC. Translated: CAAGDEDEQFF. The chain combines TRBV7-7 with TRBJ2-1; D is perhaps TRBD1 (6 bases). Germline loops: CDR1 SSHAT, CDR2 FNYEAQ (reference sequence). There are 11 residues in the CDR3.

V and J are TRBV12-3 or TRBV12-4 and TRBJ2-1; D may be TRBD1 (5 bases). The CDR3 is 14 residues long. Trimming took off 3 bases at V and 4 bases at J, with 10 bases between the two ends. The CDR3 loop is CASSFTRAYNEQFF. The CDR3 nucleotides are TGTGCCAGCAGTTTTACCAGGGCATACAATGAGCAGTTCTTC.

This clonotype was picked up many times. This chain links TRBV11-1 with TRBJ2-1; a weak D match, TRBD2 (5 bases). The V end lost 5 bases, the J end lost 6 bases, and 32 bases lay between the germline ends. Germline CDR1 and CDR2: SGHAT and FQDESV (reference sequence). CDR3 length: 20 amino acids. In DNA, the CDR3 is TGTGCCAGCAGCGGACTCGGACTCCCGACTTATGAAGTGTCCCCCAATGAGCAGTTCTTC. This codes for CASSGLGLPTYEVSPNEQFF.

This clonotype was observed many times. The CDR3 sequence: CASSLTSGQLSTDTQYF. The CDR3 DNA reads TGTGCCAGCAGTTTGACGTCGGGACAGCTCAGCACAGATACGCAGTATTTT. J is TRBJ2-3 and V is TRBV12-3 or TRBV12-4; 7 positions agree with TRBD1. The CDR3 runs 17 residues. V lost 3 bases to trimming and J lost 0 bases; unmatched junction nucleotides: 9.

A remark on this clonotype: It may be a read error: a sequence one base away is much more abundant. The CDR3 nucleotides read TGTGCCAGCAGCTTCTCTCGCTGGGCGAGCGCAGATACGCAGTATTTT. Residues: CASSFSRWASADTQYF. V usage is TRBV7-9 and J usage is TRBJ2-3; D ambiguous. Trimming took 3 bases from V and 4 from J, leaving 17 bases between them. Germline lookup yields CDR1 SEHNR and CDR2 FQNEAQ (reference sequence). This CDR3 spans 16 amino acids.

There are many counts of this clonotype. The V gene is TRBV3-1, the J gene TRBJ2-1, with D tentatively TRBD2 (6 bases). The CDR3 is 12 residues long. Trimming took 1 base from V and 9 from J, leaving 7 bases between them. CDR1 is LGHDT, CDR2 YNNKEL, per germline (reference sequence). CDR3 sequence (DNA): TGTGCCAGCAGCCAAGGGAGGGTTGAGCAGTTCTTC. Its protein product is CASSQGRVEQFF.

This clonotype occurred many times. This chain uses TRBV11-2 with TRBJ2-3; D gene uncertain. V was shortened by 2 bases and J by 0 bases, with 6 bases between the two germline ends. The CDR3 is made up of 14 amino acids. The V gene's germline CDR1 is SGHAT and CDR2 FQNNGV. Here the CDR3 DNA reads TGTGCCAGCAGCTTAAGGCCGAGCACAGATACGCAGTATTTT. The encoded protein is CASSLRPSTDTQYF.

In this sample, this clonotype turned up many times. V is TRBV12-3 or TRBV12-4 and J is TRBJ2-7, with D unresolved. V dropped 1 base and J dropped 6 bases, with 13 bases sitting between them. The CDR3 sequence is 14 residues long. Here the CDR3 reads CASSLEGGSSEQYF. The CDR3 nucleotides are TGTGCCAGCAGTTTAGAAGGCGGCAGTTCCGAGCAGTACTTC.

This clonotype was counted many times. The rearrangement links TRBV28 to TRBJ2-7; TRBD1 matches 8 bases. V dropped 6 bases and J dropped 3; count of bases not matched to a gene: 7. The germline V gene encodes CDR1 MDHEN and CDR2 SYDVKM. There are 14 residues in the CDR3. CDR3 DNA: TGTGCCAGCAGCCCAGGGGGCCCTCTCTACGAGCAGTACTTC. Protein: CASSPGGPLYEQYF.

Ten or more counts support this clonotype. The V gene is TRBV7-2, the J gene TRBJ1-4, with D uncertain. CDR3 length: 14 residues. Per the germline V gene, CDR1 is SGHTA and CDR2 is FQGNSA. The V end lost 3 bases, the J end lost 0 bases, and 5 bases lay between the germline ends. The CDR3 is CASSFIATNEKLFF. The CDR3, as DNA: TGTGCCAGCAGCTTTATTGCAACTAATGAAAAACTGTTTTTT.

This clonotype was seen only a few times. The V and J genes are TRBV19 and TRBJ2-6, with a weak D call TRBD1 (6 bases). The CDR3 contains 16 residues. Trimming took off 3 bases at V and 2 bases at J, with 11 bases between the two ends. Germline CDR1 is LNHDA and CDR2 is SQIVND (reference sequence). The CDR3, as DNA: TGTGCCAGTAGTATGCACACAGGGACTGGGGCCAACGTCCTGACTTTC. This sequence encodes CASSMHTGTGANVLTF.

The V and J genes are TRBV6-5 and TRBJ1-2; D call uncertain. The CDR3 consists of 13 residues. Trimming took off 2 bases at V and 2 bases at J, with 6 bases between the two ends. Germline-derived CDR1 and CDR2 are MNHEY and SVGAGI. CDR3 sequence reads: CASSYTDNYGYTF. The CDR3 coding sequence is TGTGCCAGCAGTTACACGGACAACTATGGCTACACCTTC.